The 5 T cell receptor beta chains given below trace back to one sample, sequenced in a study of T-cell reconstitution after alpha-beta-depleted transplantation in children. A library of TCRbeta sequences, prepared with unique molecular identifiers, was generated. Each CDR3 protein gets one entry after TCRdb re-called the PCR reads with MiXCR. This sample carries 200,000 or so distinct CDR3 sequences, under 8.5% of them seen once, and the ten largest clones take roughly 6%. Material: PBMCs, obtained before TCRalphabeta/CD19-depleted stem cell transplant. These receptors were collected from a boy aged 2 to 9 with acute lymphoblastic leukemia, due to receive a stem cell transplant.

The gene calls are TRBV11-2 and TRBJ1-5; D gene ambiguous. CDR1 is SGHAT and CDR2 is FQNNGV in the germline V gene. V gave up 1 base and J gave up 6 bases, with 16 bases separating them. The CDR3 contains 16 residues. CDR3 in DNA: TGTGCCAGCAGCTTAGCACCAAATAATGGGCGTCAGCCCCAGCATTTT. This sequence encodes CASSLAPNNGRQPQHF.

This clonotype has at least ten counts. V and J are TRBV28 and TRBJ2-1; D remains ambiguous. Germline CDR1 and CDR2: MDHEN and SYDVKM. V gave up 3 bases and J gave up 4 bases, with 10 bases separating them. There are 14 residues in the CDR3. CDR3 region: CASSFGVTYNEQFF. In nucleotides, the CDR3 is TGTGCCAGCAGTTTTGGGGTCACATACAATGAGCAGTTCTTC.

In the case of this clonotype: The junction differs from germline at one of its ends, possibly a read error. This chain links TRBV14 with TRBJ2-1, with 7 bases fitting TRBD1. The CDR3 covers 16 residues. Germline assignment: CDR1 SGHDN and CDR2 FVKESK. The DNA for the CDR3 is TGTGCCAGCAACCAAGGTGACCGGGACAGCTACAATGAGCAGTTCTTC. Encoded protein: CASNQGDRDSYNEQFF.

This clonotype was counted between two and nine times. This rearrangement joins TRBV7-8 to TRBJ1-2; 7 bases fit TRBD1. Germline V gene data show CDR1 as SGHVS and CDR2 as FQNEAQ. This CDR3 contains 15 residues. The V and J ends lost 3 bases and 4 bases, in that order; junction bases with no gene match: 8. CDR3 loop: CASSFGDSLPYGYTF. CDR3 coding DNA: TGTGCCAGCAGCTTTGGGGACAGTCTCCCCTATGGCTACACCTTC. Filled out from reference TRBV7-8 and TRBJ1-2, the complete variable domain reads GAGVSQSPRYKVAKRGQDVALRCDPISGHVSLFWYQQALGQGPEFLTYFQNEAQLDKSGLPSDRFFAERPEGSVSTLKIQRTQQEDSAVYLCASSFGDSLPYGYTFGSGTRLTVV.

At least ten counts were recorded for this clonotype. CDR3: CASSPLEGSPQYF. DNA of the CDR3: TGTGCCAGCAGTCCCCTCGAAGGCTCCCCGCAGTACTTC. V and J are TRBV12-3 or TRBV12-4 and TRBJ2-7; unclear D gene. The CDR3 sequence is 13 residues long. Trimming removed 5 bases from V and 9 bases from J, with 17 bases in between.